What follows are 10 T cell receptor beta chains derived from one specimen sequenced in a study of CD8+ T cells in alopecia areata. Treatment noted: oral pan-JAK inhibitor, 5-10 mg twice daily. Extraction of RNA preceded its reverse transcription into cDNA, which served as the sequencing template. The table came from immunoSEQ multiplex PCR; TCRdb's copy has only in-frame clones and leaves some out. The table records 150,000 to 200,000 clones, roughly 65% of them present only once. This specimen consisted of CD4+ T cells sorted from blood, obtained at week 4, from a patient treated with tofacitinib. The origin of the receptors is a human donor with alopecia areata.

The chain links TRBV29-1 to TRBJ1-4; the D gene is possibly TRBD1 (5 bases). The V end was cut by 4 bases, the J end by 3 bases, with 9 bases between. This CDR3 contains 13 residues. The germline gives CDR1 SQVTM, CDR2 ANQGSEA. CDR3 loop: CSVGDRPNEKLFF. CDR3 DNA sequence: TGCAGCGTTGGGGACCGTCCTAATGAAAAACTGTTTTTT.

The chain carries TRBV2 and TRBJ2-1, with D unresolved. The germline V gene encodes CDR1 SNHLY and CDR2 FYNNEI. Trimming cost V 9 bases and J 0 bases, with 9 bases left between them. This CDR3 spans 13 amino acids. The CDR3 here is CASNYFSYNEQFF. CDR3 DNA sequence: TGTGCCAGTAACTACTTCTCCTACAATGAGCAGTTCTTC.

The chain carries TRBV27 and TRBJ2-5; 8 bases fit TRBD1. The V segment lost 5 bases and the J segment 4 bases; nucleotides outside the gene matches: 15. Germline V gene data show CDR1 as MNHEY and CDR2 as SMNVEV (reference sequence). CDR3 length equals 17 residues. The CDR3 DNA is TGTGCCAGCAGTCCCCTTCAGGGGGCGCGGGGAATAGAGACCCAGTACTTC. Its protein product is CASSPLQGARGIETQYF.

This clone was detected only once. The chain links TRBV5-1 to TRBJ2-5; D gene ambiguous. The CDR3 runs to 13 residues. Germline values: CDR1 SGHRS, CDR2 YFSETQ. Trimming left V 0 bases short and J 7 bases short, with 10 bases between. The CDR3 DNA reads as TGCGCCAGCAGCTTGGCCACAGACGGGACCCAGTACTTC. Its protein is CASSLATDGTQYF.

V gene TRBV7-2 combines with J gene TRBJ1-2, with unresolved D. This CDR3 region has 15 residues. From germline, CDR1 is SGHTA and CDR2 FQGNSA. The V gene lost 4 bases and the J gene lost 1 base, with 13 bases spanning the gap. CDR3 protein: CASSYSLGNNYGYTF. The CDR3 DNA follows: TGTGCCAGCAGCTACTCGCTGGGGAATAACTATGGCTACACCTTC. The variable domain in full, completed from reference TRBV7-2 and TRBJ1-2, reads GAGVSQSPSNKVTEKGKDVELRCDPISGHTALYWYRQSLGQGLEFLIYFQGNSAPDKSGLPSDRFSAERTGGSVSTLTIQRTQQEDSAVYLCASSYSLGNNYGYTFGSGTRLTVV.

The chain employs TRBV6-6 and TRBJ2-5; TRBD1 agrees at 7 bases. This CDR3 is 14 amino acids long. V shed 6 bases, J shed 5 bases, and the junction held 9 bases outside the gene matches. From germline, CDR1 is MNHNY and CDR2 SVGAGI (reference sequence). This CDR3 reads CASSRNRGRETQYF. The CDR3 bases are TGTGCCAGCAGCAGAAACAGGGGCCGGGAGACCCAGTACTTC.

This clone was recorded a few times. The gene calls are TRBV4-1 and TRBJ1-5; D is undetermined. The CDR3 covers 14 residues. Trimming shortened V by 5 bases and J by 0 bases, and 8 bases separated the two germline ends. Germline V gene data show CDR1 as MGHRA and CDR2 as YSYEKL. The CDR3 DNA is TGCGCCAGCAGCAGTCCATATAGCAATCAGCCCCAGCATTTT. Translating it yields CASSSPYSNQPQHF.

A few counts support this clone. The chain carries TRBV7-2 and TRBJ2-2; 7 nucleotides agree with TRBD1. Per germline, CDR1 SGHTA and CDR2 FQGNSA. The V and J ends lost 8 bases and 7 bases, in that order; junction bases with no gene match: 16. This CDR3 is built from 16 residues. This CDR3 reads CASGLPQGQAVGELFF. CDR3 DNA sequence: TGTGCCAGCGGCCTTCCACAAGGACAGGCGGTCGGGGAGCTGTTTTTT.

The chain recombines TRBV2 with TRBJ1-6; D perhaps matches TRBD1 (5 bases). CDR1 is SNHLY, CDR2 FYNNEI, per germline. This CDR3 is 13 amino acids long. V was pared by 3 bases and J by 8 bases, with 8 bases between. As DNA, the CDR3 is TGTGCCAGCAGTGATTCGGGACATTCACCCCTCCACTTT. This codes for CASSDSGHSPLHF.

This chain joins TRBV7-9 and TRBJ1-1; a possible D gene is TRBD1 (6 bases). From germline, CDR1 is SEHNR and CDR2 FQNEAQ (reference sequence). Trimming left V 3 bases short and J 4 bases short, with 9 bases between. This CDR3 contains 13 residues. Here the CDR3 DNA reads TGTGCCAGCAGCTTTACAGGGCCCACTGAAGCTTTCTTT. Translated: CASSFTGPTEAFF.